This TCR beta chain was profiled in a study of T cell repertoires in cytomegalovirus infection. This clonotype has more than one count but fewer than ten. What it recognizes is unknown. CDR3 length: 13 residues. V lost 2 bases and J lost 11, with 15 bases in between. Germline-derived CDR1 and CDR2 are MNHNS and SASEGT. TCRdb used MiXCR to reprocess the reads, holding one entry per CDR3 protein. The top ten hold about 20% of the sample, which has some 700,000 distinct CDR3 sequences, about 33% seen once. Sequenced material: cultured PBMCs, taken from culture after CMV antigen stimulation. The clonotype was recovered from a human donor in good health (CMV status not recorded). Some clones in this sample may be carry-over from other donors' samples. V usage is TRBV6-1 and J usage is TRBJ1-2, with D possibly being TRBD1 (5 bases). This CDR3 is CASSESRLGAYTF. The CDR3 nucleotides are TGTGCCAGCAGTGAAAGCCGACTAGGGGCTTACACCTTC.